Listed here is a single T cell receptor beta chain. Its antigen is not known. Blood got drawn at baseline, again on cycle 4 day 1, and then on cycle 7 day 1. This specimen comes from a study of OX40 agonist ivuxolimab in advanced cancers. Overall study: Patients were infused with ivuxolimab every 2 weeks at 0.01 to 10 mg/kg.

Method: immunoSEQ multiplex PCR; TCRdb's copy keeps in-frame clones and lacks some. The sample has about 92,000 clones, roughly 91% seen once; the top ten hold around 0.31%. CDR3 length equals 15 residues. Germline V gene lookup returns CDR1 MNHNY and CDR2 SVGAGI (reference sequence). Between the trimmed V and J ends, which lost 5 bases and 6 bases, there was a span of 18 bases. Study-wide findings and caveats: In CD8+ T cells, expanded clones were on average more numerous than in CD4+.

J is TRBJ2-3 and V is TRBV6-6; D is unclear. The sample here was CD4+ or CD8+ T cells sorted from blood, taken in a trial of the OX40 agonist ivuxolimab. The receptor was derived from an adult with an advanced solid tumor such as melanoma, head and neck, liver or kidney cancer. CDR3 loop: CASSPPLARRDTQYF. For the CDR3, the DNA is TGTGCCAGCAGTCCCCCCCTTGCCCGGCGGGATACGCAGTATTTT.